This T cell receptor beta chain emerged from a study of regulatory T cells in long-lasting Graves disease. Notes on the study in general: TCR diversity was lower in persistent than newly diagnosed Graves' disease. Persistent cases favored TRBV28, TRBJ1-2 and TRBJ2-5.

Germline V CDR1 and CDR2: MGHRA, YSYEKL. The CDR3 is made up of 18 amino acids. Germline trimming cut 2 bases from V and 5 bases from J; bases unmatched to any gene: 17. iRepertoire HTBI primers and Arm-PCR of CDR3 regions built TCR beta libraries. How the authors handled the data: Identification yielded around 58 TRBV and 14 TRBJ segments across samples. TCRdb reanalysed the multiplex PCR reads using MiXCR and keeps one entry per CDR3 protein. TCRdb, not the authors, supplied the V and J calls. The data contain about 470,000 distinct CDR3 sequences, 20% to 25% of them singletons. The time point is: persistent/refractory GD, antithyroid drugs over 5 years with positive TRAb. TCR sequences were obtained from RNA taken from PBMCs. On this clonotype: Its target is unknown.

The V gene is TRBV4-1, the J gene TRBJ2-7; TRBD1 matches at 8 bases. This receptor was obtained from a female donor with Graves disease. The sequences come from peripheral blood mononuclear cells (PBMCs), collected when the disease was refractory, from a patient treated with antithyroid drugs. The CDR3 DNA reads TGCGCCAGCAGCCAAAGACAGGGGTCGAGAGTAGTTGGAGACGAGCAGTACTTC. Translation: CASSQRQGSRVVGDEQYF.